The 23 T cell receptor beta chains presented below share a single source sample, sequenced in a study of control samples from healthy donors and cancer patients. The method was immunoSEQ multiplex PCR; TCRdb's version includes in-frame clones alone and lacks a portion of them. The sample contains roughly 150,000 clones, 88% of which appear only once. The sample taken for sequencing was blood. The receptors stem from a man aged 18 to 30 in good health.

In DNA form, the CDR3 reads TGTGCCAGCAGTTATAGAGCGGGGCTTAACACCGGGGAGCTGTTTTTT. Translated, it gives CASSYRAGLNTGELFF. The chain couples TRBV6-2 or TRBV6-3 to TRBJ2-2; 7 nucleotides agree with TRBD2. The CDR3 is 16 residues long. Per germline, CDR1 MNHEY and CDR2 SVGEGT. The V segment lost 3 bases and the J segment 2 bases; nucleotides outside the gene matches: 6.

The rearrangement joins TRBV13 to TRBJ2-1; D is unclear. The CDR3 totals 17 residues. The V end was cut by 2 bases, the J end by 5 bases, with 19 bases between. The V gene's germline CDR1 is PRHDT and CDR2 FYEKMQ (reference sequence). CDR3 sequence (DNA): TGTGCCAGCAGCTTATTAGGCGATATTGGGTGGGACAATGAGCAGTTCTTC. Protein: CASSLLGDIGWDNEQFF.

Here the CDR3 DNA reads TGCGCCAGCAGCTTCCAGGGGGACGAGCAGTACTTC. It yields the protein CASSFQGDEQYF. V gene TRBV5-1 combines with J gene TRBJ2-7, with 7 nucleotides matching TRBD1. Unmatched junction bases numbered 1, after V lost 2 bases and J lost 5 bases. The CDR3 loop spans 12 amino acids. From germline, CDR1 is SGHRS and CDR2 YFSETQ. The whole variable domain, remainder taken from reference TRBV5-1 and TRBJ2-7, is KAGVTQTPRYLIKTRGQQVTLSCSPISGHRSVSWYQQTPGQGLQFLFEYFSETQRNKGNFPGRFSGRQFSNSRSEMNVSTLELGDSALYLCASSFQGDEQYFGPGTRLTVT.

The V gene is TRBV11-2, the J gene TRBJ2-5; 8 nucleotides line up with TRBD1. Germline V lookup: CDR1 SGHAT, CDR2 FQNNGV. The J segment lost 5 bases and the V segment lost 5 bases, leaving 7 bases of the junction unmatched. CDR3 length: 14 amino acids. The DNA of the CDR3 is TGTGCCAGCAGCGATCGACAGGGGCGGGAGACCCAGTACTTC. Amino acid sequence: CASSDRQGRETQYF.

The V call is TRBV5-1, the J call TRBJ2-1; 15 bases agree with TRBD2. With V trimmed by 4 bases and J by 8 bases, 4 bases remained unmatched. The germline V gene has CDR1 SGHRS and CDR2 YFSETQ. This CDR3 region has 15 residues. The CDR3 loop reads CASSGLAGGPHEQFF. In DNA form, the CDR3 reads TGCGCCAGCAGCGGACTAGCGGGGGGGCCCCATGAGCAGTTCTTC.

This rearrangement joins TRBV19 to TRBJ1-5; maybe TRBD1 (5 bases). V was pared by 10 bases and J by 7 bases, with 20 bases between. CDR1 is LNHDA and CDR2 is SQIVND in the germline V gene (reference sequence). The CDR3 runs to 14 residues. CDR3 nucleotides: TGTGCCACCTGTTTATCAAGGGGCGAGCAGCCCCAGCATTTT. Translation: CATCLSRGEQPQHF.

This clone is a singleton in its sample. The chain links TRBV5-8 to TRBJ1-2, with 11 bases identical to TRBD1. J lost 7 bases, V lost 3 bases, and 8 bases had no gene match. CDR3 length equals 15 residues. Germline values: CDR1 SGHTS, CDR2 YDEGEE. CDR3 bases: TGTGCCAGCAGCTGGACCGGGACAGGGGGTGGTGGCTACACCTTC. Translating gives CASSWTGTGGGGYTF.

The chain uses TRBV19 and TRBJ2-5, with D perhaps assigned TRBD1 or TRBD2 (5 bases each). The CDR3 runs 14 residues. V was clipped by 1 base and J by 1 base, with 7 bases between them. Germline V gives CDR1 LNHDA, CDR2 SQIVND (reference sequence). Written as DNA, the CDR3 is TGTGCCAGTAGTATAGGGGGGAGCCAAGAGACCCAGTACTTC. Amino acids: CASSIGGSQETQYF.

This chain joins TRBV11-2 and TRBJ1-4; D uncertain. V was clipped by 5 bases and J by 7 bases, with 17 bases between them. The V gene's germline CDR1 is SGHAT and CDR2 FQNNGV. The CDR3 consists of 15 residues. DNA for the CDR3: TGTGCCAGCAGCCCCGACCTTTTGACGGTTGAAAAACTGTTTTTT. Translation gives CASSPDLLTVEKLFF. Looking up the rest from reference TRBV11-2 and TRBJ1-4 gives the full variable domain: EAGVAQSPRYKIIEKRQSVAFWCNPISGHATLYWYQQILGQGPKLLIQFQNNGVVDDSQLPKDRFSAERLKGVDSTLKIQPAKLEDSAVYLCASSPDLLTVEKLFFGSGTQLSVL.

This rearrangement joins TRBV28 to TRBJ1-4, with D uncertain. V lost 10 bases and J lost 12, with 12 bases in between. The CDR3 is 10 residues long. Germline V gives CDR1 MDHEN, CDR2 SYDVKM. The CDR3 region is CATKDVELFF. CDR3 DNA sequence: TGTGCCACCAAGGACGTGGAACTGTTTTTT.

The chain links TRBV5-6 to TRBJ2-3; D gene ambiguous. CDR1 and CDR2 from the germline V gene are SGHDT and YYEEEE. With 3 bases removed from V and 4 bases from J, the gap between germline ends came to 6 bases. The CDR3 contains 12 residues. CDR3 in DNA: TGTGCCAGCAGCTGGACCGCAGATACGCAGTATTTT. This encodes CASSWTADTQYF. Full variable domain (outside the CDR3, taken from reference TRBV5-6 and TRBJ2-3): DAGVTQSPTHLIKTRGQQVTLRCSPKSGHDTVSWYQQALGQGPQFIFQYYEEEERQRGNFPDRFSGHQFPNYSSELNVNALLLGDSALYLCASSWTADTQYFGPGTRLTVL.

The chain employs TRBV6-5 and TRBJ2-1; D is ambiguous. Germline V gene lookup returns CDR1 MNHEY and CDR2 SVGAGI. This CDR3 is built from 12 residues. V dropped 7 bases and J dropped 7 bases, with 11 bases sitting between them. The CDR3 DNA is TGTGCCAGCAATAGCAATCGGAATGAGCAGTTCTTC. Protein product: CASNSNRNEQFF.

In this sample, this clone turned up a few times. The V call is TRBV2, the J call TRBJ2-1; possible D gene TRBD2, 7 bases. The CDR3 extends over 15 amino acids. The germline V gene has CDR1 SNHLY and CDR2 FYNNEI. Trimming left V 3 bases short and J 1 base short, with 10 bases between. CDR3 sequence: CASSDAGASYNEQFF. The CDR3 coding sequence is TGTGCCAGCAGTGATGCGGGGGCGTCCTACAATGAGCAGTTCTTC.

The chain combines TRBV6-2 or TRBV6-3 with TRBJ2-1; 10 bases align to TRBD2. V lost 6 bases and J lost 0; bases outside the gene matches: 23. This CDR3 is 22 amino acids long. CDR1 and CDR2 (germline): MNHEY, SVGEGT. The chain's CDR3 is CASSRTIVAGGQTFSSYNEQFF. The CDR3, as DNA: TGTGCCAGCAGCCGGACCATTGTAGCGGGGGGACAAACTTTTAGCTCCTACAATGAGCAGTTCTTC.

The V gene is TRBV21-1, the J gene TRBJ1-6; TRBD1 reflects the table's D call only, with no check against the DNA. TRBV21-1 constitutes a pseudogene. The length of the CDR3 is 17 residues. The CDR3: CASSKDRDSRTNSPLHF. As DNA, the CDR3 is TGTGCCAGCAGCAAAGATCGGGACAGCCGCACCAATTCACCCCTCCACTTT.

The chain links TRBV14 to TRBJ1-6; D is unclear. The V end lost 1 base, the J end lost 7 bases, and 14 bases lay between the germline ends. Germline CDR1 SGHDN, CDR2 FVKESK. CDR3 length: 16 amino acids. CDR3 region: CASSQAGKGRNSPLHF. CDR3 nucleotides: TGTGCCAGCAGCCAAGCGGGGAAAGGAAGAAATTCACCCCTCCACTTT.

This chain links TRBV18 with TRBJ2-5; TRBD1 matches 8 bases. Germline V CDR1 and CDR2: KGHSH, LQKENI. V trimming: 2 bases; J trimming: 3 bases; junction bases outside the gene matches: 5. The CDR3 is 15 amino acids. The DNA for the CDR3 is TGTGCCAGCTCACCAAGCAGGGGGCAGAAAGAGACCCAGTACTTC. Translated: CASSPSRGQKETQYF. Full variable domain (rest looked up from reference TRBV18 and TRBJ2-5): NAGVMQNPRHLVRRRGQEARLRCSPMKGHSHVYWYRQLPEEGLKFMVYLQKENIIDESGMPKERFSAEFPKEGPSILRIQQVVRGDSAAYFCASSPSRGQKETQYFGPGTRLLVL.

The gene calls are TRBV12-3 or TRBV12-4 and TRBJ1-2; D possibly corresponds to TRBD1 (5 bases). The ends were cut back, 5 bases at V and 6 bases at J, with 13 bases in the middle. The CDR3 is 13 amino acids. The CDR3 DNA sequence: TGTGCCAGCAGTCAAAACCTCAGGGATGGCTACACCTTC. It encodes CASSQNLRDGYTF.

The chain links TRBV6-5 to TRBJ2-1, with TRBD2 matching over 7 bases. CDR3 length: 15 amino acids. V lost 7 bases and J lost 0; bases outside the gene matches: 6. In germline, CDR1 is MNHEY, CDR2 SVGAGI. CDR3: CASTRGGGSYNEQFF. Written as DNA, the CDR3 is TGTGCCAGCACCCGAGGCGGGGGCTCCTACAATGAGCAGTTCTTC.

The chain joins TRBV2 to TRBJ1-1; 12 bases agree with TRBD1. Germline CDR1 SNHLY, CDR2 FYNNEI. The CDR3 has 14 amino acids. J was trimmed by 7 bases and V by 9 bases; bases with no gene match: 9. CDR3 in amino acids: CASKKGQGAIEAFF. The CDR3 nucleotides read TGTGCCAGTAAAAAGGGACAGGGGGCAATTGAAGCTTTCTTT.

This chain uses TRBV19 with TRBJ2-7; 8 bases fit TRBD1. Trimming removed 5 bases from V and 6 bases from J; junction bases left unmatched: 6. The CDR3 totals 13 residues. Germline V gene lookup returns CDR1 LNHDA and CDR2 SQIVND (reference sequence). The CDR3 coding sequence is TGTGCCAGTAGTTCAGGACAGGGCTTCGAGCAGTACTTC. This encodes CASSSGQGFEQYF.

The chain uses TRBV27 and TRBJ1-2, with D unresolved. The CDR3 contains 13 residues. V gave up 3 bases and J gave up 8 bases, with 13 bases separating them. The germline gives CDR1 MNHEY, CDR2 SMNVEV (reference sequence). The CDR3 loop reads CASSLTWTGGYTF. CDR3 DNA sequence: TGTGCCAGCAGTTTGACCTGGACGGGAGGCTACACCTTC.

The chain uses TRBV9 and TRBJ1-5; D is undetermined. The CDR3 is 15 amino acids. CDR1 is SGDLS, CDR2 YYNGEE, per germline. Trimming took off 0 bases at V and 3 bases at J, with 10 bases between the two ends. The CDR3: CASSVEGRANQPQHF. CDR3 bases: TGTGCCAGCAGCGTAGAGGGTAGGGCCAATCAGCCCCAGCATTTT.